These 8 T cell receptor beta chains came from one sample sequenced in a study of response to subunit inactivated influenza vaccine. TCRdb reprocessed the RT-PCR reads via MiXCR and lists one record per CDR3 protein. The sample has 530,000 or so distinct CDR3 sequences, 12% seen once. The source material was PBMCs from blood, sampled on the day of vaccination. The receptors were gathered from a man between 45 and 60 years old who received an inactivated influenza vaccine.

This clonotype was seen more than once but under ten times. The CDR3 coding sequence is TGTGCCAGCAGTTTAGCTATACCCTTGAACACTGAAGCTTTCTTT. Translated, it gives CASSLAIPLNTEAFF. J is TRBJ1-1 and V is TRBV12-3 or TRBV12-4; D is undetermined. This CDR3 has 15 amino acids. V was clipped by 0 bases and J by 0 bases, with 8 bases between them.

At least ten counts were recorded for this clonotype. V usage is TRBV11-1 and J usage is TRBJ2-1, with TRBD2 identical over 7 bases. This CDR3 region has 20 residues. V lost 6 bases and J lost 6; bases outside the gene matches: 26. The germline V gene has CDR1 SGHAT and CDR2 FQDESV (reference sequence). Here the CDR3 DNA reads TGTGCCAGCAGTTCGACAGAGTCCAGGTCAGAGACTAGCCCTCTCAATGAGCAGTTCTTC. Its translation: CASSSTESRSETSPLNEQFF.

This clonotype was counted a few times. CDR3 DNA sequence: TGCGCCAGCAGCTCCTCAGGGGCCCCGACCGCAGATACGCAGTATTTT. Its translation is CASSSSGAPTADTQYF. The chain links TRBV5-1 to TRBJ2-3, with TRBD1 as a possible D gene (6 bases). CDR1 is SGHRS, CDR2 YFSETQ, per germline. The CDR3 loop spans 16 amino acids. Deletions cut 3 bases from V and 4 bases from J, with 18 bases between.

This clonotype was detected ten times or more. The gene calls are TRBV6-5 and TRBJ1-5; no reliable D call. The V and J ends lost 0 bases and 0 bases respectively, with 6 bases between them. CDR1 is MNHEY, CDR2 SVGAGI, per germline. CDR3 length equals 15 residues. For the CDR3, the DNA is TGTGCCAGCAGTTACTCGAGTTATAGCAATCAGCCCCAGCATTTT. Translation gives CASSYSSYSNQPQHF.

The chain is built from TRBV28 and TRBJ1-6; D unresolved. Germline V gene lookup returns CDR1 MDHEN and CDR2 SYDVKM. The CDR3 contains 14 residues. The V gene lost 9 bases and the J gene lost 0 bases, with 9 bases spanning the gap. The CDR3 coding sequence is TGTGCCAGTGCTCCCGTCTCCTATAATTCACCCCTCCACTTT. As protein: CASAPVSYNSPLHF.

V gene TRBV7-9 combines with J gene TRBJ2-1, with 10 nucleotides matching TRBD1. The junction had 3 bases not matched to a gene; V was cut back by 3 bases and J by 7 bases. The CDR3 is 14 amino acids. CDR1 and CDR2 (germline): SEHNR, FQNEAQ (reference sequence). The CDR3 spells CASSLRGQGNEQFF. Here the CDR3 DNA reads TGTGCCAGCAGCTTGAGGGGACAGGGGAATGAGCAGTTCTTC.

DNA for the CDR3: TGTGCCATCAGCTCAGGGACGGAGGGGGGTGGCTACACCTTC. Residues: CAISSGTEGGGYTF. The gene calls are TRBV10-3 and TRBJ1-2, with D perhaps matching TRBD1 (6 bases). Germline CDR1 and CDR2: ENHRY and SYGVKD. V dropped 6 bases and J dropped 7 bases, with 18 bases sitting between them. The CDR3 spans 14 residues.

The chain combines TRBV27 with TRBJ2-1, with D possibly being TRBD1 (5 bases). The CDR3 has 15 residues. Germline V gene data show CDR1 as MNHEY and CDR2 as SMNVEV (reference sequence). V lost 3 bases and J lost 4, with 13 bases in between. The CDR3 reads CASSLGRANYNEQFF. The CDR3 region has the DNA TGTGCCAGCAGTTTGGGCAGGGCTAATTACAATGAGCAGTTCTTC.